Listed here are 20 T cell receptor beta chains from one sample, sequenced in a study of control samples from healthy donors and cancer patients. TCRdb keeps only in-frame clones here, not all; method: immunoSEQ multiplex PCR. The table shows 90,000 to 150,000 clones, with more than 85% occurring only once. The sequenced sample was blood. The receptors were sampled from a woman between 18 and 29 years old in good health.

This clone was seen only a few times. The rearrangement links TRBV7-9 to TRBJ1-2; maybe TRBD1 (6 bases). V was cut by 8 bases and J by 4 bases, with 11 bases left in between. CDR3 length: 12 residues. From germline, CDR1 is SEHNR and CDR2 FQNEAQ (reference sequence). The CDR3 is CASQGLGYGYTF. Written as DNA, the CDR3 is TGTGCCAGCCAGGGGCTCGGCTATGGCTACACCTTC.

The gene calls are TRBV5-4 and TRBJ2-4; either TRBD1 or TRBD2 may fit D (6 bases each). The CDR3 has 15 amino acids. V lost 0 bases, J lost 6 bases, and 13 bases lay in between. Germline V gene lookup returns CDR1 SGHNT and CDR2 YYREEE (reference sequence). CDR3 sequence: CASSLAGAPPNIQYF. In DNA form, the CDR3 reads TGTGCCAGCAGCTTGGCGGGGGCCCCCCCAAACATTCAGTACTTC. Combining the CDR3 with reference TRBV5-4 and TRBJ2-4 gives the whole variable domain ETGVTQSPTHLIKTRGQQVTLRCSSQSGHNTVSWYQQALGQGPQFIFQYYREEENGRGNFPPRFSGLQFPNYSSELNVNALELDDSALYLCASSLAGAPPNIQYFGAGTRLSVL.

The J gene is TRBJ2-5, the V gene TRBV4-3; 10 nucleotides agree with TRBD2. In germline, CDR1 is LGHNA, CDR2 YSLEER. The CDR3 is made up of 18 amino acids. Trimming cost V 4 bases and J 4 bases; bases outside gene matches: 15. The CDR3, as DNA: TGCGCCAGCAGCCCCCGAGGGCTAGCGGGGGACACCCGAGAGACCCAGTACTTC. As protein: CASSPRGLAGDTRETQYF.

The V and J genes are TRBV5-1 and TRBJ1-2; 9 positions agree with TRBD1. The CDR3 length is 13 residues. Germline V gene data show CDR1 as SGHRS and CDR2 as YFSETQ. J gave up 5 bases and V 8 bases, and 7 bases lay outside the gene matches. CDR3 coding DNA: TGCGCCAGTCAAACCGGGACAGGGTATGGCTACACCTTC. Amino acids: CASQTGTGYGYTF.

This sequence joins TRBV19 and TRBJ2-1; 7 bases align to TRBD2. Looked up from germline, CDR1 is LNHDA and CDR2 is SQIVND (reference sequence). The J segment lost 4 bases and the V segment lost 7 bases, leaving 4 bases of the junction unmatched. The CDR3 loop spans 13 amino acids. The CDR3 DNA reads TGTGCCAGTACGGAGCGGGGATACAATGAGCAGTTCTTC. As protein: CASTERGYNEQFF.

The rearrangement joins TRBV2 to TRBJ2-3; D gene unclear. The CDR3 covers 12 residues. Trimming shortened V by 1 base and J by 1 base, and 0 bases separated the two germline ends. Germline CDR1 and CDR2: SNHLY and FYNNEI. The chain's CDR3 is CASSEGTDTQYF. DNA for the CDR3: TGTGCCAGCAGTGAAGGCACAGATACGCAGTATTTT.

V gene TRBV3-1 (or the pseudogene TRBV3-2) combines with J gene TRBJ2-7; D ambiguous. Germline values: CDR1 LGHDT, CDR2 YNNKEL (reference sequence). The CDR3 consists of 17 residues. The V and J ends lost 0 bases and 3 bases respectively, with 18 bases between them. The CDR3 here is CASSQEGSEVTHYEQYF. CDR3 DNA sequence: TGTGCCAGCAGCCAAGAAGGCTCCGAGGTGACGCACTACGAGCAGTACTTC.

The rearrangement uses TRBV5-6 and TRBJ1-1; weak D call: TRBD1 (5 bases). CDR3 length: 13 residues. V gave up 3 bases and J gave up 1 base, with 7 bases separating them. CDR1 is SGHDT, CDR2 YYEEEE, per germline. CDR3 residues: CASSWGRNTEAFF. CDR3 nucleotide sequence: TGTGCCAGCAGCTGGGGGAGGAACACTGAAGCTTTCTTT.

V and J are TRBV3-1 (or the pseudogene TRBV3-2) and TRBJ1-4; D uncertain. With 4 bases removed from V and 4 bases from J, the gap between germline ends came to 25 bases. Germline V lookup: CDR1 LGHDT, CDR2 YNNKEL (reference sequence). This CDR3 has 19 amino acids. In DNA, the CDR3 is TGTGCCAGCAGCCCTGGCTTCCGGGGTGGCCTAACCCTTAATGAAAAACTGTTTTTT. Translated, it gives CASSPGFRGGLTLNEKLFF.

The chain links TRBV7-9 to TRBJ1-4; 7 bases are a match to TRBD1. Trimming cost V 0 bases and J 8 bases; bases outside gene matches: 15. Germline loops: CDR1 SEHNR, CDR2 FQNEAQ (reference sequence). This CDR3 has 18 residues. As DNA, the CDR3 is TGTGCCAGCAGCTTAGCTAGGAGGGGGCCCCTTGCGGAGGAAAAACTGTTTTTT. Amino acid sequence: CASSLARRGPLAEEKLFF.

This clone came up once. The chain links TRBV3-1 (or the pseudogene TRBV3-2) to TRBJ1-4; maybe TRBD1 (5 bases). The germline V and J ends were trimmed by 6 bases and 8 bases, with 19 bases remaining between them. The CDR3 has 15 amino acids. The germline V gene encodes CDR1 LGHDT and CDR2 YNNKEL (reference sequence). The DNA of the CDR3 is TGTGCCAGCAGACGGTCGGGCTCACGGGGGGAAAAACTGTTTTTT. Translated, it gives CASRRSGSRGEKLFF.

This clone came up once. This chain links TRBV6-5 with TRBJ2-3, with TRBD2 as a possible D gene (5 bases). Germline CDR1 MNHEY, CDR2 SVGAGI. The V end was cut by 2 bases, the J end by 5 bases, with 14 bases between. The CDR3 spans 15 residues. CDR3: CASSYLGKAGDTQYF. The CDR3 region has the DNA TGTGCCAGCAGTTACCTCGGGAAGGCAGGAGATACGCAGTATTTT.

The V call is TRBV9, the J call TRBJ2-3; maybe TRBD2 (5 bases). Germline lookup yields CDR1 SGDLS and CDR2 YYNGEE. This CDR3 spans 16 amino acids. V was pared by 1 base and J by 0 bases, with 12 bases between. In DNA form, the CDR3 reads TGTGCCAGCAGCGTATACGTGGTAGCGAGCACAGATACGCAGTATTTT. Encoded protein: CASSVYVVASTDTQYF.

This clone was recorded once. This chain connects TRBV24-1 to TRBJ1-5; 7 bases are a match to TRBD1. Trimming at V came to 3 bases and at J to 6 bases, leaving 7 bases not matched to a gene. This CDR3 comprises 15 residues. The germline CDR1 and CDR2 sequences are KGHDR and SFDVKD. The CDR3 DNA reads TGTGCCACCAGTGATCTTGGGTACAGGGGTCAGCCCCAGCATTTT. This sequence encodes CATSDLGYRGQPQHF.

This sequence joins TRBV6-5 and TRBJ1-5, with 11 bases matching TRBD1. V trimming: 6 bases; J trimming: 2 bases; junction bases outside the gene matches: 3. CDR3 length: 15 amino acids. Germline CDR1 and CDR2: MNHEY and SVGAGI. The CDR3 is CASRWDRGGNQPQHF. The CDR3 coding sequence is TGTGCCAGCAGATGGGACAGGGGGGGCAATCAGCCCCAGCATTTT.

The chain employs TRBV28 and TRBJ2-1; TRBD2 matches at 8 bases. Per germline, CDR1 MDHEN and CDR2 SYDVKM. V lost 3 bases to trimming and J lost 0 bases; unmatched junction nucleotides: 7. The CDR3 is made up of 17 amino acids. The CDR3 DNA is TGTGCCAGCAGTTTTAGCGGGGCCGATAGCTCCTACAATGAGCAGTTCTTC. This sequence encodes CASSFSGADSSYNEQFF.

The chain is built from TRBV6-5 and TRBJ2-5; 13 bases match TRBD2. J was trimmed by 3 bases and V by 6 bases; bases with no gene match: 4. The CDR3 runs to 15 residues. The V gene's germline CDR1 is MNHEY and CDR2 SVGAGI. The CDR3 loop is CASSTTSGGKETQYF. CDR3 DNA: TGTGCCAGCAGCACGACTAGCGGGGGGAAAGAGACCCAGTACTTC.

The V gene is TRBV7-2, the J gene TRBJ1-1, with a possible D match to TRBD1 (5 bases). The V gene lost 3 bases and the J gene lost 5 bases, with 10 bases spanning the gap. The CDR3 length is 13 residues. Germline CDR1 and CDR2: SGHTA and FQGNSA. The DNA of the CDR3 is TGTGCCAGCAGCTTTGCTAGGGGAACTGAAGCTTTCTTT. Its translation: CASSFARGTEAFF.

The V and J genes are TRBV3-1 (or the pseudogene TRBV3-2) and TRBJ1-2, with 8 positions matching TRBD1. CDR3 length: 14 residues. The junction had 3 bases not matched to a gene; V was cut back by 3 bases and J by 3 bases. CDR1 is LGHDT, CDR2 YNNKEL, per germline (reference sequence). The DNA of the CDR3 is TGTGCCAGCAGCCAGCAGGGGGCCTACTATGGCTACACCTTC. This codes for CASSQQGAYYGYTF.

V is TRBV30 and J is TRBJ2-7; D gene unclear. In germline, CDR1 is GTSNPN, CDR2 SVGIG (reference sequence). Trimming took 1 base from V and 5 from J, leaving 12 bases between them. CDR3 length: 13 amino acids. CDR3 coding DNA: TGTGCCTGGAGTGATATCGTTCCACACGAGCAGTACTTC. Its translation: CAWSDIVPHEQYF.